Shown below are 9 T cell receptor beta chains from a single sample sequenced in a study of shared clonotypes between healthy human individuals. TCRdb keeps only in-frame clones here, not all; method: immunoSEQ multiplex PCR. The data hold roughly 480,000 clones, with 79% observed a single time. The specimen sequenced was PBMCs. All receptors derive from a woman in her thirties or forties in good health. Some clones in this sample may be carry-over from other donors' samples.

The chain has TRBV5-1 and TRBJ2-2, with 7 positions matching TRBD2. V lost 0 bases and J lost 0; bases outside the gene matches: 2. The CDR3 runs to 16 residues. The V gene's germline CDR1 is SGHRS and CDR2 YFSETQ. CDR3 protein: CASSLVLAANTGELFF. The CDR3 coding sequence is TGCGCCAGCAGCTTGGTCCTAGCGGCGAACACCGGGGAGCTGTTTTTT. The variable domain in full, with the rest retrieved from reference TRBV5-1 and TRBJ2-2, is KAGVTQTPRYLIKTRGQQVTLSCSPISGHRSVSWYQQTPGQGLQFLFEYFSETQRNKGNFPGRFSGRQFSNSRSEMNVSTLELGDSALYLCASSLVLAANTGELFFGEGSRLTVL.

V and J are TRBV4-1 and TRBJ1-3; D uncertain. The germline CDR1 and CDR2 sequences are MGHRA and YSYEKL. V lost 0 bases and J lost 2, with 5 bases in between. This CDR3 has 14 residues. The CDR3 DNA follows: TGCGCCAGCAGCCAAGAGGGGACTGGAAACACCATATATTTT. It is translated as CASSQEGTGNTIYF.

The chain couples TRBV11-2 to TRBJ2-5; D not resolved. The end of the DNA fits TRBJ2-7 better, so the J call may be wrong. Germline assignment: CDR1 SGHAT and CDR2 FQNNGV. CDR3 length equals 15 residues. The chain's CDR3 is CASSRTLDATYEQYF. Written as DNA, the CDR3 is TGTGCCAGCAGCCGCACCCTGGACGCCACCTACGAGCAGTACTTC.

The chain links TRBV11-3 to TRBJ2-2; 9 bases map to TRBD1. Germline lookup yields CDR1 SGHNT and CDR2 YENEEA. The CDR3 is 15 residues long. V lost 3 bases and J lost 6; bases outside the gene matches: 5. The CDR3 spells CASSFGGQGAGELFF. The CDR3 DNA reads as TGTGCCAGCAGCTTCGGGGGACAGGGTGCCGGGGAGCTGTTTTTT. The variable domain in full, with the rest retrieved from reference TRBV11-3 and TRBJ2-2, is EAGVVQSPRYKIIEKKQPVAFWCNPISGHNTLYWYLQNLGQGPELLIRYENEEAVDDSQLPKDRFSAERLKGVDSTLKIQPAELGDSAVYLCASSFGGQGAGELFFGEGSRLTVL.

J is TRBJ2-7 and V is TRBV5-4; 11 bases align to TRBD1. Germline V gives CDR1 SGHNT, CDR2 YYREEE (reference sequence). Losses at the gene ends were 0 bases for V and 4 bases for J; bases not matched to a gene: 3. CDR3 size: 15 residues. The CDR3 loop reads CASSLGTGGSYEQYF. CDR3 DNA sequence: TGTGCCAGCAGCTTGGGGACAGGGGGCAGTTACGAGCAGTACTTC.

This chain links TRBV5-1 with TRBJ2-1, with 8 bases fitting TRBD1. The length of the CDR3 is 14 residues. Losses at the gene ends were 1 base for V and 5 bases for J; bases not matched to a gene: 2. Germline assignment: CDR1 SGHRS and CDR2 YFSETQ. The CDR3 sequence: CASSLQGQDNEQFF. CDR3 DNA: TGCGCCAGCAGCTTGCAGGGACAGGACAATGAGCAGTTCTTC.

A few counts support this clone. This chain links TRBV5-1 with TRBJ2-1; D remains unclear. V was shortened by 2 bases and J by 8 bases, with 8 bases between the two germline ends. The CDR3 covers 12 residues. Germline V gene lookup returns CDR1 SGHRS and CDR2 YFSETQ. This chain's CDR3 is CASSLGPYEQFF. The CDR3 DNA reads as TGCGCCAGCAGCTTAGGCCCCTATGAGCAGTTCTTC.

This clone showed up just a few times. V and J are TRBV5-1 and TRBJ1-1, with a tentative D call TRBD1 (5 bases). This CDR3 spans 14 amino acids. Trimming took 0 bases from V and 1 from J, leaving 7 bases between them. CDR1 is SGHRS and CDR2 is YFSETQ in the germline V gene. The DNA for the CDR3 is TGCGCCAGCAGCTTGGGAGGGGCGAACACTGAAGCTTTCTTT. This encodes CASSLGGANTEAFF.

This chain's CDR3 is CASSRSGSEKLFF. CDR3 in DNA: TGTGCCAGCAGCCGAAGTGGGAGTGAAAAACTGTTTTTT. The chain recombines TRBV11-1 with TRBJ1-4; D unresolved. V dropped 5 bases and J dropped 7 bases, with 11 bases sitting between them. CDR1 and CDR2 (germline): SGHAT, FQDESV (reference sequence). This CDR3 has 13 amino acids.